A selection of T cell receptor beta chains follows, all from one sample in a study of PD-1 blockade in classical Hodgkin lymphoma. Measured with immunoSEQ multiplex PCR; TCRdb has only the in-frame clones, and not every one. Of under 30,000 clones listed, about 80% were seen once; the top ten hold about 2.4%. Source: CD4+ T cells from blood, taken at baseline. The origin of the receptors is a human donor with classical Hodgkin lymphoma. The CDR3 runs from the conserved cysteine through the conserved F or W. A D gene is named only where the DNA matches it firmly. The size entry is marked missing in some rows and otherwise reads once, few, many or a size class.

>TRBV2|few|TRBJ1-6|TRBD1
TGTGCCAGCAGCGGGACAGGGGGAGGTAGTTCACCCCTCCACTTT
CASSGTGGGSSPLHF
>TRBV5-1|few|TRBJ2-1|TRBD2
TGCGCCAGCAGCCTCGTCGGACTAGCGGGAGGGAGTGAGCAGTTCTTC
CASSLVGLAGGSEQFF
>TRBV30|.|TRBJ1-2|TRBD1
TGTGCCTGCAGGGGGGAGGGCGGCTACACCTTC
CACRGEGGYTF
>TRBV6-1|few|TRBJ1-2|TRBD1
TGTGCCAGCAAAAACGGACAGGGGGGTGGCTATGGCTACACCTTC
CASKNGQGGGYGYTF
>TRBV5-1|.|TRBJ1-1|.
TGCGCCAGCAGCGCCGAGACCATGAACACTGAAGCTTTCTTT
CASSAETMNTEAFF
>TRBV7-2|.|TRBJ2-7|TRBD2
TGTGCCAGCAGCCCGCGGACTAGCGCCGGTTACGAGCAGTACTTC
CASSPRTSAGYEQYF
>TRBV10-3|.|TRBJ2-5|.
TGTGCCATCAGGGACGGACAGCAAGAGACCCAGTACTTC
CAIRDGQQETQYF
>TRBV19|.|TRBJ2-1|.
TGTGCCACCGTACTTTTACAGGGAAATAACAATGAGCAGTTCTTC
CATVLLQGNNNEQFF
>TRBV28|.|TRBJ2-7|.
TGTGCCAGCAGTTCCCACCCGTTCGGGCGGGGGCTTAGCTCCTACGAGCAGTACTTC
CASSSHPFGRGLSSYEQYF
>TRBV2|few|TRBJ1-5|.
TGTGCCAGCAGTTTGGATGGGGCGCCCCAGCATTTT
CASSLDGAPQHF
>TRBV7-2|.|TRBJ1-1|TRBD1
TGTGCCAGCAGCTCGAGACAGGGGGCTGGGACTGAAGCTTTCTTT
CASSSRQGAGTEAFF
>TRBV11-2|.|TRBJ1-1|.
TGTGCCAGCAGCTTTGGGGGTGTCACGACCTCCGAGACTGAAGCTTTCTTT
CASSFGGVTTSETEAFF
>TRBV7-9|.|TRBJ2-2|.
TGTGCCAGCGGCGCCGGGACATATAACACCGGGGAGCTGTTTTTT
CASGAGTYNTGELFF
>TRBV7-8|.|TRBJ1-1|.
TGTGCCAGCAGCGAGAACACTGAAGCTTTCTTT
CASSENTEAFF
>TRBV5-4|.|TRBJ1-5|.
TGTGCCAGCAGCCAAGTTCAGCTCCGGAGCAATCAGCCCCAGCATTTT
CASSQVQLRSNQPQHF
>TRBV18|.|TRBJ2-1|.
TGTGCCAGCTCACCTGGAGGGCAGGGGGACAATGAGCAGTTCTTC
CASSPGGQGDNEQFF
>TRBV18|.|TRBJ2-1|TRBD1
TGTGCCAGCTCACTCCGGGACAGGGGTGGTGAGCAGTTCTTC
CASSLRDRGGEQFF
>TRBV28|.|TRBJ2-1|.
TGTGCCAGCAGTTTGGGTGGGGGTTATGAGCAGTTCTTC
CASSLGGGYEQFF
>TRBV5-5|.|TRBJ2-4|TRBD1
TGTGCCAGCAGCTTTTTGGACAGGGGGGAAAACATTCAGTACTTC
CASSFLDRGENIQYF
>TRBV13|.|TRBJ2-7|.
TGTGCCAGCAGCCCATTCGAGGGGACTCCCGATCACGAGCAGTACTTC
CASSPFEGTPDHEQYF
>TRBV25-1|.|TRBJ1-1|TRBD1
TGTGCCAGCAGTGACCAGACAGGGGGAAACACTGAAGCTTTCTTT
CASSDQTGGNTEAFF
>TRBV5-1|.|TRBJ2-1|.
TGCGCCAGCAGCCAAGCGGCAAGCTCCTACAATGAGCAGTTCTTC
CASSQAASSYNEQFF
>TRBV6-4|.|TRBJ1-1|TRBD1
TGTGCCAGCAGACGACAGGGGCTGTCGGCTGAAGCTTTCTTT
CASRRQGLSAEAFF
>TRBV19|.|TRBJ1-5|.
TGTGCCAGTAGTACTTCCCACGCGGGTCAGCCCCAGCATTTT
CASSTSHAGQPQHF